These 28 T cell receptor beta chains came from one sample sequenced in a study of PD-1 blockade in classical Hodgkin lymphoma. The assay was immunoSEQ multiplex PCR, and TCRdb's table has in-frame clones only and misses some. The sample has about 27,000 clones, about 91% seen once; the top ten hold roughly 6.2%. All patients relapsed after autologous stem cell transplantation, and brentuximab vedotin exposure varied. Applied to thawed PBMCs, magnetic negative selection was the method used to isolate CD8+ T cells. The source was CD8+ T cells from blood, collected at baseline. Receptor source: a human donor with classical Hodgkin lymphoma.

V is TRBV19 and J is TRBJ2-7, with 10 bases matching TRBD1. The CDR3 is made up of 15 amino acids. Trimming at V came to 3 bases and at J to 2 bases, leaving 4 bases not matched to a gene. Per the germline V gene, CDR1 is LNHDA and CDR2 is SQIVND (reference sequence). This CDR3 is CASSMAGTGAYEQYF. The CDR3 nucleotides read TGTGCCAGTAGTATGGCCGGGACAGGGGCCTACGAGCAGTACTTC.

This chain joins TRBV7-8 and TRBJ2-3; 7 bases align to TRBD2. The V segment lost 1 base and the J segment 5 bases; nucleotides outside the gene matches: 6. The CDR3 extends over 15 amino acids. Germline loops: CDR1 SGHVS, CDR2 FQNEAQ. CDR3 sequence (DNA): TGTGCCAGCAGCTTAGGCGGGAGAGTGGGAGATACGCAGTATTTT. This encodes CASSLGGRVGDTQYF.

The chain uses TRBV7-9 and TRBJ2-7; 8 bases are shared with TRBD2. Germline loops: CDR1 SEHNR, CDR2 FQNEAQ (reference sequence). V shed 5 bases and J 2 bases; nucleotides not matched to a gene: 14. The CDR3 contains 17 residues. The CDR3 nucleotides are TGTGCCAGCAGCACGCCCAGGGTTAGCGGGAAAGCCTACGAGCAGTACTTC. As protein: CASSTPRVSGKAYEQYF.

CDR3 DNA: TGTGCCAGCAGCTCATACAGCTCTGGGGCCAACGTCCTGACTTTC. Encoded protein: CASSSYSSGANVLTF. V gene TRBV11-3 combines with J gene TRBJ2-6; D ambiguous. V was clipped by 4 bases and J by 0 bases, with 7 bases between them. In germline, CDR1 is SGHNT, CDR2 YENEEA. This CDR3 region has 15 residues.

The genes are TRBV27 and TRBJ1-1, with D possibly matching TRBD1 (5 bases). This CDR3 comprises 16 residues. With 5 bases removed from V and 3 bases from J, the gap between germline ends came to 19 bases. The V gene's germline CDR1 is MNHEY and CDR2 SMNVEV (reference sequence). The CDR3 is CASSPPGRRSYTEAFF. CDR3 in DNA: TGTGCCAGCAGTCCCCCGGGACGCAGGTCCTACACTGAAGCTTTCTTT.

The chain combines TRBV5-4 with TRBJ2-1; 9 bases align to TRBD2. J lost 10 bases, V lost 7 bases, and 9 bases had no gene match. Per the germline V gene, CDR1 is SGHNT and CDR2 is YYREEE (reference sequence). The CDR3 has 13 amino acids. Written as DNA, the CDR3 is TGTGCCAGCGGGGCGGGAGGGCCGGGGGAGCAGTTCTTC. Its protein is CASGAGGPGEQFF.

The genes are TRBV28 and TRBJ2-3; D might be TRBD1 (6 bases). The CDR3 consists of 17 residues. V lost 4 bases and J lost 5, with 22 bases in between. The germline V gene has CDR1 MDHEN and CDR2 SYDVKM. In DNA, the CDR3 is TGTGCCAGCAGTTACCCCCCGGACAGCTATCGGGTAGATACGCAGTATTTT. It specifies CASSYPPDSYRVDTQYF. Full variable domain (missing parts from reference TRBV28 and TRBJ2-3): DVKVTQSSRYLVKRTGEKVFLECVQDMDHENMFWYRQDPGLGLRLIYFSYDVKMKEKGDIPEGYSVSREKKERFSLILESASTNQTSMYLCASSYPPDSYRVDTQYFGPGTRLTVL.

The table lists this clone with a count of one. The V call is TRBV27, the J call TRBJ1-4; 8 bases fit TRBD1. CDR3 size: 13 residues. After removal of 8 bases from V and 8 bases from J, the junction contained 7 bases not matched to a gene. Germline V gene sequence: CDR1 MNHEY, CDR2 SMNVEV (reference sequence). The DNA for the CDR3 is TGTGCCAGCCTCGGACAGGGTGGGGAAAAACTGTTTTTT. Encoded protein: CASLGQGGEKLFF.

The chain combines TRBV9 with TRBJ1-2; D gene unclear. The CDR3 has 16 amino acids. Deletions cut 0 bases from V and 0 bases from J, with 12 bases between. The V gene's germline CDR1 is SGDLS and CDR2 YYNGEE. This CDR3 is CASSVEQRVANYGYTF. CDR3 DNA: TGTGCCAGCAGCGTAGAACAGCGTGTGGCTAACTATGGCTACACCTTC.

The J gene is TRBJ2-1, the V gene TRBV7-9; D is perhaps TRBD1 (5 bases). CDR1 is SEHNR, CDR2 FQNEAQ, per germline (reference sequence). CDR3 length: 12 residues. V was shortened by 5 bases and J by 7 bases, with 9 bases between the two germline ends. The CDR3 DNA reads as TGTGCCAGCAGCCGAGGACAAAATGAGCAGTTCTTC. Amino acids: CASSRGQNEQFF.

This clone was picked up a small number of times. The chain employs TRBV7-9 and TRBJ1-2; 8 bases match TRBD1. Germline CDR1 reads SEHNR; CDR2 reads FQNEAQ (reference sequence). The trim removed 5 bases at V and 4 bases at J, leaving 6 bases unmatched. This CDR3 is built from 14 residues. The CDR3 loop reads CASSPPGQGYGYTF. CDR3 nucleotides: TGTGCCAGCAGCCCCCCCGGACAGGGCTATGGCTACACCTTC.

The V and J genes are TRBV15 and TRBJ2-7; 9 bases align to TRBD1. The CDR3 covers 19 residues. Germline values: CDR1 LNHNV, CDR2 YYDKDF (reference sequence). V shed 2 bases, J shed 3 bases, and the junction held 17 bases outside the gene matches. CDR3 bases: TGTGCCACCAGCAGACACCCGGGGGACCGGGACAGGGCCTTCTACGAGCAGTACTTC. It is translated as CATSRHPGDRDRAFYEQYF.

The rearrangement links TRBV27 to TRBJ2-2; D call uncertain. The V end was cut by 2 bases, the J end by 8 bases, with 9 bases between. This CDR3 has 13 residues. Looked up from germline, CDR1 is MNHEY and CDR2 is SMNVEV (reference sequence). The CDR3 region is CASSLSLGGELFF. In DNA form, the CDR3 reads TGTGCCAGCAGTTTAAGCCTGGGGGGGGAGCTGTTTTTT.

The chain uses TRBV9 and TRBJ2-3; weak D call: TRBD1 (5 bases). The CDR3 contains 14 residues. V lost 6 bases and J lost 1, with 12 bases in between. CDR1 and CDR2 (germline): SGDLS, YYNGEE. The DNA of the CDR3 is TGTGCCAGCAATCAACAGGAACGCACAGATACGCAGTATTTT. Protein sequence: CASNQQERTDTQYF.

V gene TRBV6-1 combines with J gene TRBJ1-5; D remains ambiguous. V dropped 8 bases and J dropped 5 bases, with 4 bases sitting between them. The CDR3 has 10 amino acids. Germline CDR1 and CDR2: MNHNS and SASEGT. CDR3 sequence reads: CASLDQPQHF. In nucleotides, the CDR3 is TGTGCCAGCCTCGATCAGCCCCAGCATTTT.

This clone showed up just once. The chain employs TRBV6-1 and TRBJ1-2; D unresolved. Looked up from germline, CDR1 is MNHNS and CDR2 is SASEGT. Trimming took 5 bases from V and 10 from J, leaving 8 bases between them. The CDR3 sequence is 10 residues long. This chain's CDR3 is CASSKLIYTF. The CDR3 DNA follows: TGTGCCAGCAGTAAGCTAATCTACACCTTC.

The genes are TRBV7-8 and TRBJ2-1, with 10 bases that match TRBD2. This CDR3 is 15 amino acids long. Trimming at V came to 1 base and at J to 8 bases, leaving 5 bases not matched to a gene. CDR1 and CDR2 from the germline V gene are SGHVS and FQNEAQ. The CDR3 spells CASSLVPSGSDEQFF. The DNA for the CDR3 is TGTGCCAGCAGCTTAGTTCCTAGCGGGAGTGATGAGCAGTTCTTC.

This chain connects TRBV6-5 to TRBJ2-7; D is unclear. Germline CDR1 MNHEY, CDR2 SVGAGI. The CDR3 covers 13 residues. The V end was cut by 5 bases, the J end by 5 bases, with 13 bases between. The CDR3 region is CASSPLKYHEQYF. DNA of the CDR3: TGTGCCAGCAGTCCCCTTAAGTACCACGAGCAGTACTTC.

The chain employs TRBV15 and TRBJ1-4; D ambiguous. Trimming shortened V by 1 base and J by 8 bases, and 5 bases separated the two germline ends. The germline gives CDR1 LNHNV, CDR2 YYDKDF (reference sequence). CDR3 size: 12 residues. For the CDR3, the DNA is TGTGCCACCAGCAGAGCCCGGGAAAAACTGTTTTTT. Its translation is CATSRAREKLFF.

The CDR3 reads CASSLEGQGVNGNTIYF. The DNA of the CDR3 is TGTGCCAGCAGCTTAGAGGGCCAGGGAGTCAATGGAAACACCATATATTTT. The chain links TRBV11-2 to TRBJ1-3; D might be TRBD1 (5 bases). Germline assignment: CDR1 SGHAT and CDR2 FQNNGV. This CDR3 region has 17 residues. V shed 0 bases and J shed 3 bases, with 15 bases lying between them.

The rearrangement joins TRBV2 to TRBJ1-1, with D perhaps TRBD1 (6 bases). V dropped 1 base and J dropped 4 bases, with 10 bases sitting between them. This CDR3 spans 14 amino acids. Germline V lookup: CDR1 SNHLY, CDR2 FYNNEI. For the CDR3, the DNA is TGTGCCAGCAGTGAAGGGGGGGCAAGCACTGAAGCTTTCTTT. Its protein is CASSEGGASTEAFF.

The chain combines TRBV4-1 with TRBJ1-6; no definite D call. V lost 5 bases to trimming and J lost 5 bases, with 13 bases between them. CDR3 length: 15 residues. From germline, CDR1 is MGHRA and CDR2 YSYEKL. The CDR3 nucleotides read TGCGCCAGCAGCTTGGGCCGTGGCGATAATTCACCCCTCCACTTT. Translation gives CASSLGRGDNSPLHF.

The J gene is TRBJ2-7, the V gene TRBV27; D may be TRBD1 or TRBD2 (5 bases each). CDR1 and CDR2 (germline): MNHEY, SMNVEV (reference sequence). CDR3 length equals 17 residues. Between the trimmed V and J ends, which lost 7 bases and 2 bases, there was a span of 24 bases. The CDR3 region is CASTLQGGRVGAYEQYF. The CDR3 nucleotides read TGTGCCAGCACTTTGCAGGGTGGTAGGGTGGGGGCCTACGAGCAGTACTTC.

The chain joins TRBV28 to TRBJ1-5; maybe TRBD1 (5 bases). The V gene lost 3 bases and the J gene lost 8 bases, with 20 bases spanning the gap. CDR1 MDHEN and CDR2 SYDVKM come from the germline V gene. The CDR3 length is 16 residues. The CDR3 reads CASSFSTFGGGKPQHF. CDR3 sequence (DNA): TGTGCCAGCAGTTTCTCGACCTTCGGGGGGGGGAAGCCCCAGCATTTT.

The chain uses TRBV7-8 and TRBJ2-3, with D maybe TRBD2 (5 bases). Trimming removed 1 base at V and 3 bases at J, with 5 bases between. This CDR3 contains 13 residues. Per germline, CDR1 SGHVS and CDR2 FQNEAQ. This CDR3 is CASSLGGTDTQYF. The DNA for the CDR3 is TGTGCCAGCAGCTTAGGAGGGACAGATACGCAGTATTTT.

The chain uses TRBV4-2 and TRBJ2-3; 7 bases agree with TRBD2. Trimming cost V 0 bases and J 3 bases; bases outside gene matches: 3. This CDR3 contains 15 residues. Germline V gene lookup returns CDR1 LGHNA and CDR2 YNFKEQ. CDR3 region: CASSQEGRGTDTQYF. Written as DNA, the CDR3 is TGTGCCAGCAGCCAAGAGGGGAGGGGTACAGATACGCAGTATTTT.

This clone was observed a few times. The chain has TRBV28 and TRBJ1-2; D gene unclear. This CDR3 is 13 amino acids long. Deletions cut 6 bases from V and 4 bases from J, with 12 bases between. The germline CDR1 and CDR2 sequences are MDHEN and SYDVKM. The CDR3 reads CASSPRNIYGYTF. The CDR3 bases are TGTGCCAGCAGCCCCCGGAACATCTATGGCTACACCTTC.

The CDR3 coding sequence is TGTGCCAGCAGTTTAGGAGCATACGAGCAGTACTTC. Translating it yields CASSLGAYEQYF. V is TRBV28 and J is TRBJ2-7; D is uncertain. The germline V and J ends were trimmed by 2 bases and 4 bases, with 6 bases remaining between them. CDR3 length: 12 residues. The germline V gene has CDR1 MDHEN and CDR2 SYDVKM.